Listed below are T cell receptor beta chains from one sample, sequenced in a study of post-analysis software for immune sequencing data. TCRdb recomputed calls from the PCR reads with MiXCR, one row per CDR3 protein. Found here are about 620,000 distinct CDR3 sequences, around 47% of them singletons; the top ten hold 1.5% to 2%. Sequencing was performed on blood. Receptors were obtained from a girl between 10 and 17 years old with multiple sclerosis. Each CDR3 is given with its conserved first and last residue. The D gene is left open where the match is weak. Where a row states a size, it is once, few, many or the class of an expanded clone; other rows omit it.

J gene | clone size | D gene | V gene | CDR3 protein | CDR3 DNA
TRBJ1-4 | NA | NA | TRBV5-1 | CASSPRRSAENEKLFF | TGCGCCAGCAGCCCACGCAGGTCAGCTGAAAATGAAAAACTGTTTTTT
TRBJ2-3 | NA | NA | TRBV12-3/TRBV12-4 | CASSPGKADTQYF | TGTGCCAGCAGTCCAGGGAAAGCAGATACGCAATATTTT
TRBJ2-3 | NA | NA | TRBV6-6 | CASRRAGAANADTQYF | TGTGCCAGCCGTCGCGCTGGGGCAGCGAATGCAGATACGCAGTATTTT
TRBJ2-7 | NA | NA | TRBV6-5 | CASRGLYYEQYF | TGTGCCAGCAGAGGACTATACTACGAGCAGTACTTC
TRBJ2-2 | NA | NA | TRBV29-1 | CSVEGGGGGSTGELFF | TGCAGCGTTGAAGGTGGTGGGGGAGGTAGCACCGGGGAGCTGTTTTTT
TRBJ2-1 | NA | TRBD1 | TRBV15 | CATSRDYSGGEQFF | TGTGCCACCAGCAGAGATTATTCAGGGGGAGAGCAGTTCTTC
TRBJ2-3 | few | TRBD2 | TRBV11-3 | CASSLTLSHSGRATNTQYF | TGTGCCAGCAGCTTAACTCTATCTCATAGCGGGAGGGCCACGAATACGCAGTATTTT
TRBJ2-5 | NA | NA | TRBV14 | CASSQLGTRQETQYF | TGTGCCAGCAGCCAATTAGGGACTCGCCAAGAGACCCAGTACTTC
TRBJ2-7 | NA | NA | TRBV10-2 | CASRISTGLGYEQYF | TGCGCCAGCAGGATTTCGACAGGATTGGGCTACGAGCAGTACTTC
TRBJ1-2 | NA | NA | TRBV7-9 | CASSLDGLPGAGYTF | TGTGCCAGCAGCTTAGACGGACTCCCGGGGGCTGGCTACACCTTC
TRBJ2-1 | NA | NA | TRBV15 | CATSRDHDNEQFF | TGTGCCACCAGCAGAGATCACGACAATGAGCAGTTCTTC
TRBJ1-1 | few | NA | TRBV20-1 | CSAIPQFTEAFF | TGCAGTGCTATTCCCCAATTCACTGAAGCTTTCTTT
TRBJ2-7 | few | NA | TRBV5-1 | CASSFSRGPYEQYF | TGCGCCAGCAGCTTTTCACGGGGACCCTACGAGCAGTACTTC
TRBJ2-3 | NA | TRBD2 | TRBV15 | CATSTRGLAGADTQYF | TGTGCCACCAGCACCAGAGGACTAGCGGGGGCAGATACGCAGTATTTT
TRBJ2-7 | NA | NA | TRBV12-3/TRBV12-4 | CASGGGTLGMYF | TGTGCCAGCGGGGGGGGGACACTAGGAATGTACTTC
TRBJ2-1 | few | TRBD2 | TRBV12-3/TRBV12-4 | CASSTGLAGGQTYNEQFF | TGTGCCAGCAGCACCGGACTAGCGGGAGGGCAAACCTACAATGAGCAGTTCTTC
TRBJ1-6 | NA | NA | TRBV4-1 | CASSPSGRNNSPLHF | TGCGCCAGCAGCCCCTCGGGACGGAATAATTCACCCCTCCACTTT
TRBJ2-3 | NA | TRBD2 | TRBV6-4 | CTSSDGGGATDTQYF | TGTACCAGCAGTGACGGCGGGGGGGCCACAGATACGCAGTATTTT
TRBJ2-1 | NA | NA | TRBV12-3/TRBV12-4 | CASSFWGSATHNEQFF | TGTGCCAGCAGTTTTTGGGGCAGCGCGACTCACAATGAGCAGTTCTTC
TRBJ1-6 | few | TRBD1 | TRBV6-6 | CASSPRDRVSPLHF | TGTGCCAGCAGTCCCCGGGACAGAGTTTCACCCCTCCACTTT
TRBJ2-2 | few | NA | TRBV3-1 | CASSPYPWEYTGELFF | TGTGCCAGCAGCCCTTACCCCTGGGAATACACCGGGGAGCTGTTTTTT
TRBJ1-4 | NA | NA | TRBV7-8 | CASSLTGEKLFF | TGTGCCAGCAGCTTAACTGGTGAAAAACTGTTTTTT
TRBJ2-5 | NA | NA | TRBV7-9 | CASTRETQYF | TGTGCCAGCACTCGAGAGACCCAGTACTTC
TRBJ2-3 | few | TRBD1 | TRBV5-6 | CASSYGTGFPDTQYF | TGTGCCAGCAGCTATGGGACAGGGTTTCCAGATACGCAGTATTTT
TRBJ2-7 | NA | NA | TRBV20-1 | CSASHQPSSYEQYF | TGCAGTGCTTCTCACCAGCCCAGCTCCTACGAGCAGTACTTC
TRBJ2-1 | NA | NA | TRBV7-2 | CASSLGRQVNEQFF | TGTGCCAGCAGCTTAGGTCGTCAGGTGAATGAGCAGTTCTTC
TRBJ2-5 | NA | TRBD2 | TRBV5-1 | CASSLLAGDETQYF | TGCGCCAGCAGCCTCCTAGCGGGGGACGAGACCCAGTACTTC
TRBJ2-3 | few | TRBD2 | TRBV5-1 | CASSSGLDLTDTQYF | TGCGCCAGCAGCTCCGGACTAGACCTCACAGATACGCAGTATTTT
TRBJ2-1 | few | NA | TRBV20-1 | CSARDSGDYNEQFF | TGCAGTGCTAGAGATAGCGGAGACTACAATGAGCAGTTCTTC
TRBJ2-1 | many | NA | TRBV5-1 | CASSLRGGSYNEQFF | TGTGCCAGCAGTCTCAGGGGAGGCTCCTACAATGAGCAGTTCTTC
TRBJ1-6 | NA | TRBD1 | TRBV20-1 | CSARDPSGQGLSSLHF | TGCAGTGCTAGAGATCCCAGCGGACAGGGGCTCTCCTCCCTCCACTTT
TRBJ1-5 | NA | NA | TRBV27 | CASSFMGSGSQPQHF | TGTGCCAGCAGTTTTATGGGATCTGGGAGTCAGCCCCAGCATTTT
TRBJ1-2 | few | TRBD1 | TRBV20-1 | CSARGQTGGAYGYTF | TGCAGTGCTAGAGGCCAAACAGGGGGCGCGTATGGCTACACCTTC
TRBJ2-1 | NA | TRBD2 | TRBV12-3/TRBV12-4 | CASSPPRLAVYDEQFF | TGTGCCAGCAGTCCTCCCCGACTAGCGGTCTACGATGAGCAGTTCTTC
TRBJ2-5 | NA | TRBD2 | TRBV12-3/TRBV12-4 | CASSYRSTSGKETQYF | TGTGCCAGCAGTTATCGCTCGACTAGCGGAAAAGAGACCCAGTACTTC
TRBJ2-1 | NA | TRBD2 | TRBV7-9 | CASSLGPSGSSYNEQFF | TGTGCCAGCAGCTTAGGTCCTAGCGGGAGCTCCTACAATGAGCAGTTCTTC
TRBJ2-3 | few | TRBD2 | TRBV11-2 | CASSRTSGEADTQYF | TGTGCCAGCAGCCGGACTAGCGGAGAGGCAGATACGCAGTATTTT
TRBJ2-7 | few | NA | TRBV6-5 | CASSYSAQGWNYEQYF | TGTGCCAGCAGTTACTCGGCCCAGGGATGGAACTACGAGCAGTACTTC
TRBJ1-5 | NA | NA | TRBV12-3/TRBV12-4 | CASSNLRDKRQPQHF | TGTGCCAGCAGTAATTTAAGGGACAAGAGGCAGCCCCAGCATTTT
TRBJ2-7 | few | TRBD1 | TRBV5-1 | CASSAYGQVAVEQYF | TGCGCCAGCAGCGCATACGGACAGGTTGCGGTAGAGCAGTACTTC
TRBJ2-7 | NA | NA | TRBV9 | CASSVVSGTGEQYF | TGTGCCAGCAGCGTAGTTTCAGGGACCGGCGAGCAGTACTTC
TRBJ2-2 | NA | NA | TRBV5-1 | CASSLGTGSGTGELFF | TGCGCCAGCAGCTTGGGAACAGGGTCCGGCACCGGGGAGCTGTTTTTT
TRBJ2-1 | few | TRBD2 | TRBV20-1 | CSARGLAGVISYNEQFF | TGCAGTGCTAGGGGACTAGCGGGAGTGATATCCTACAATGAGCAGTTCTTC
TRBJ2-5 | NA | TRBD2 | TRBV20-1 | CSAPTSGTEETQYF | TGCAGCGCCCCGACTAGCGGGACAGAAGAGACCCAGTACTTC
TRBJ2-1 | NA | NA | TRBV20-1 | CSARSEGSSYNEQFF | TGCAGTGCTAGATCGGAGGGGAGCTCCTACAATGAGCAGTTCTTC
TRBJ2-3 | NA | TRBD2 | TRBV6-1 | CASSTSASGSAQSDTQYF | TGTGCCAGCAGCACCTCTGCTAGCGGGAGTGCCCAAAGTGATACGCAGTATTTT
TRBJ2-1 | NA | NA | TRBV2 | CASRRTLGSEQFF | TGTGCCAGCAGGAGGACGTTGGGGTCTGAGCAGTTCTTC